This T cell receptor beta chain was identified during a study of radiation and T cells in renal cell carcinoma. The length of the CDR3 is 14 residues. Germline values: CDR1 WSHSY, CDR2 SAAADI. V was pared by 8 bases and J by 3 bases, with 13 bases between. The sample's treatment: treatment-naive control, cytoreductive nephrectomy. Control samples are tumors resected by cytoreductive nephrectomy without prior radiation. Only in-frame clones appear in the TCRdb table, and some are missing; sequencing was by immunoSEQ multiplex PCR. This sample has 18,000 or so clones, with 59% found just once. Concerning this clone: Antigen specificity is unknown.

Findings and limits, study-wide: Dominant CDR3 motifs were more common in irradiated tumors than controls. Intratumoral heterogeneity was not captured in these roughly 0.96 g regions.

The rearrangement uses TRBV10-2 and TRBJ2-2; D is possibly TRBD2 (5 bases). This sample comprised tumor tissue, obtained from a patient whose treatment was nephrectomy without radiotherapy. The sequence was collected from a man in his fifties or sixties with renal cell carcinoma. CDR3 DNA: TGCGCCAGCCCAGGAGGTTTGGACACCGGGGAGCTGTTTTTT. Protein product: CASPGGLDTGELFF.